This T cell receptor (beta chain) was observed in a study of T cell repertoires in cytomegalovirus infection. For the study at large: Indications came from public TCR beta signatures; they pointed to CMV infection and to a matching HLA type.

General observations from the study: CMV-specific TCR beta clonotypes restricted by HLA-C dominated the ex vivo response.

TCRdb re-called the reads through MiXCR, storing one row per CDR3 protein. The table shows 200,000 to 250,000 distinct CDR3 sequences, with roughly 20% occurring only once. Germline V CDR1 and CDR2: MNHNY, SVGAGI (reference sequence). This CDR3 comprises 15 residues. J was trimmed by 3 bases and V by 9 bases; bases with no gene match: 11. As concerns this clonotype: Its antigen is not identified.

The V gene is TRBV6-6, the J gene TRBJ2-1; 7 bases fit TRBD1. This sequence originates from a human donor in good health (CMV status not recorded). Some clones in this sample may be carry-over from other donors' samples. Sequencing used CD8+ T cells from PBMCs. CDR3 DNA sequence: TGTGCCAGTGCTACAGACAGGGTTGTCTACAATGAGCAGTTCTTC. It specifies CASATDRVVYNEQFF.